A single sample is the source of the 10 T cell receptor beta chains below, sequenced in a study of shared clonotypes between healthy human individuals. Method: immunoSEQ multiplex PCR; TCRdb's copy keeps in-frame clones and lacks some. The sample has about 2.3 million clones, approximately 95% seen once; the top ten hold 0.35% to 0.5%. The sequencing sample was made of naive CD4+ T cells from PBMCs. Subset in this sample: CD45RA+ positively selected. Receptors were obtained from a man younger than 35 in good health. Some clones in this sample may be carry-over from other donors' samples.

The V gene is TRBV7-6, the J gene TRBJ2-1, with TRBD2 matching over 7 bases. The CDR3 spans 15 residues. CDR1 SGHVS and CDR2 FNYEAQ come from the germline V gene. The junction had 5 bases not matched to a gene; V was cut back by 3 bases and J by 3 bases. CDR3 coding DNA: TGTGCCAGCAGCTTTGTAGGCGGGAGCTACAATGAGCAGTTCTTC. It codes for CASSFVGGSYNEQFF.

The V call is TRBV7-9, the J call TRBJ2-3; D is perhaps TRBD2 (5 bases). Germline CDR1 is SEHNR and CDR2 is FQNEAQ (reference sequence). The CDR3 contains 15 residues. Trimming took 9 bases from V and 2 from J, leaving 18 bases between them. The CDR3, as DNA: TGTGCCAGTCGGGGTGAACGGGGTTTCACAGATACGCAGTATTTT. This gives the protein CASRGERGFTDTQYF.

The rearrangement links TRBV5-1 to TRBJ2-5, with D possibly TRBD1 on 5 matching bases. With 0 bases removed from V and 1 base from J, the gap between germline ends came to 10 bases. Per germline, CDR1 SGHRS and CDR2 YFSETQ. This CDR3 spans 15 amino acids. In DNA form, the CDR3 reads TGCGCCAGCAGCTTGGCCCCAGGGCCCCAAGAGACCCAGTACTTC. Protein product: CASSLAPGPQETQYF.

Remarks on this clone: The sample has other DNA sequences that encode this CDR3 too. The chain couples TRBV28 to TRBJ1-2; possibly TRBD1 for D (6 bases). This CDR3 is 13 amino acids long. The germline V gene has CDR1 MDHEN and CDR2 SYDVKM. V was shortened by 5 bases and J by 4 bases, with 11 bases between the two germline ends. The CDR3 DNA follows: TGTGCCAGCAGTCTCACAGGGCCCTATGGCTACACCTTC. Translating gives CASSLTGPYGYTF.

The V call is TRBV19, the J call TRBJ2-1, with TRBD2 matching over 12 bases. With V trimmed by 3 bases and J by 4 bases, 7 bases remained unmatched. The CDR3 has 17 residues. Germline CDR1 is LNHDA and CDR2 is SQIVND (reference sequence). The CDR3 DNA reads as TGTGCCAGTAGTATGAATGGACTAGCGGGACGATACAATGAGCAGTTCTTC. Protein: CASSMNGLAGRYNEQFF. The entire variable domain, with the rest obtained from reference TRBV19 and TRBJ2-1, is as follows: DGGITQSPKYLFRKEGQNVTLSCEQNLNHDAMYWYRQDPGQGLRLIYYSQIVNDFQKGDIAEGYSVSREKKESFPLTVTSAQKNPTAFYLCASSMNGLAGRYNEQFFGPGTRLTVL.

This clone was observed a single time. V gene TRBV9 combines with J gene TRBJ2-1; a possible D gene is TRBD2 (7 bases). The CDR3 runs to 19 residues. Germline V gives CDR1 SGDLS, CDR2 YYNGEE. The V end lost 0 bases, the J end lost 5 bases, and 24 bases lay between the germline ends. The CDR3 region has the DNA TGTGCCAGCAGCGTAGGTGTAGGGGGGCCGCTAGCGGATAACAATGAGCAGTTCTTC. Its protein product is CASSVGVGGPLADNNEQFF.

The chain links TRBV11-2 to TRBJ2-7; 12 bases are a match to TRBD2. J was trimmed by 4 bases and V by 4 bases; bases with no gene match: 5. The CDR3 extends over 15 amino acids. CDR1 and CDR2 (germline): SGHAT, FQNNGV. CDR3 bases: TGTGCCAGCAGCTCAAGGACTAGCGGGATGTACGAGCAGTACTTC. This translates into CASSSRTSGMYEQYF.

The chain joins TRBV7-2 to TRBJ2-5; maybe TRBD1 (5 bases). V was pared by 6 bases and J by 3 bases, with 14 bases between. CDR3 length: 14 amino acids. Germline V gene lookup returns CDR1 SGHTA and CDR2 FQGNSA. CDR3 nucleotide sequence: TGTGCCAGCAGTGCCGAACAGGCGGAAGAGACCCAGTACTTC. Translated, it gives CASSAEQAEETQYF.

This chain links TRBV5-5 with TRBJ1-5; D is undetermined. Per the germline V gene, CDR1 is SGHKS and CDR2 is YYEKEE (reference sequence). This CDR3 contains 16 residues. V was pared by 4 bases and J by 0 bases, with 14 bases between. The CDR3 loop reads CASSLTETYSNQPQHF. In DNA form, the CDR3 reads TGTGCCAGCAGCCTCACAGAAACCTATAGCAATCAGCCCCAGCATTTT.

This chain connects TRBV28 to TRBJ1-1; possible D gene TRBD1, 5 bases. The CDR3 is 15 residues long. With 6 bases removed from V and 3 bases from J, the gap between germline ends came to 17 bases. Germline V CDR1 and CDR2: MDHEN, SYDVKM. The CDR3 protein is CASSPGGLGHTEAFF. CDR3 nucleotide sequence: TGTGCCAGCAGCCCTGGGGGGTTGGGGCACACTGAAGCTTTCTTT.